A selection of T cell receptor beta chains follows, all from one sample in a study of blood T cell repertoires in COVID-19. Sequenced by immunoSEQ multiplex PCR; TCRdb stores in-frame clones only, minus some. The sample lists 95,000 to 120,000 clones, roughly 84% seen once, with over 7.5% in the top ten. The sample was peripheral blood. Every receptor here comes from a woman aged 40 to 49 with acute or convalescent COVID-19. The CDR3 runs from the conserved cysteine through the conserved F or W. The order of the fields is V gene, clone size, J gene, D gene, CDR3 length, CDR3 protein, CDR3 DNA. The D gene is left open where the match is weak. Clone size appears in some rows only: once, few, many, or a class for an expanded clone.

TRBV19,.,TRBJ1-1,TRBD1,14,CARRPGQGASEAFF,TGTGCCAGGAGGCCGGGACAGGGGGCCTCTGAAGCTTTCTTT
TRBV30,.,TRBJ1-2,TRBD1,13,CAWSVGTDYGYTF,TGTGCCTGGAGTGTTGGGACAGACTATGGCTACACCTTC
TRBV4-2,.,TRBJ2-1,TRBD2,18,CASSQDAGAAGLMREQFF,TGTGCCAGCAGCCAAGATGCGGGTGCAGCGGGGCTGATGCGGGAGCAGTTCTTC
TRBV3-1/TRBV3-2,.,TRBJ2-3,.,15,CASSQGILLADTQYF,TGTGCCAGCAGCCAAGGTATCCTTCTAGCGGATACGCAGTATTTT
TRBV3-1/TRBV3-2,.,TRBJ1-2,TRBD1,14,CASSRQGLGYGYTF,TGTGCCAGCAGCCGACAGGGGCTAGGGTATGGCTACACCTTC
TRBV6-5,.,TRBJ2-4,TRBD1,15,CASLTGTGAKNIQYF,TGTGCCAGTCTAACGGGGACAGGGGCCAAAAACATTCAGTACTTC
TRBV6-5,.,TRBJ2-7,TRBD1,15,CASSHPPGTGYEQYF,TGTGCCAGCAGTCACCCACCCGGGACAGGGTACGAGCAGTACTTC
TRBV7-9,.,TRBJ2-3,TRBD2,13,CASSPVGGGAQYF,TGTGCCAGCAGCCCTGTAGGCGGGGGGGCGCAGTATTTT
TRBV29-1,.,TRBJ2-2,.,13,CSVAGIYTGELFF,TGCAGCGTTGCAGGGATCTACACCGGGGAGCTGTTTTTT
TRBV30,.,TRBJ1-1,.,15,CAWSKEAISITEAFF,TGTGCCTGGAGTAAGGAGGCCATCTCTATCACTGAAGCTTTCTTT
TRBV7-2,.,TRBJ2-3,TRBD1,15,CASSFRDRGTNTQYF,TGTGCCAGCAGCTTCCGGGACAGGGGTACTAATACGCAGTATTTT
TRBV2,.,TRBJ1-1,.,14,CASRDMMGGAEAFF,TGTGCCAGCAGGGACATGATGGGGGGAGCTGAAGCTTTCTTT
TRBV27,.,TRBJ2-7,.,14,CASRQGQLAYEQYF,TGTGCCAGCAGGCAAGGACAGTTAGCCTACGAGCAGTACTTC
TRBV9,.,TRBJ2-2,TRBD1,18,CASSVGLNRGLNTGELFF,TGTGCCAGCAGCGTAGGATTGAACAGGGGGCTTAACACCGGGGAGCTGTTTTTT
TRBV7-9,.,TRBJ2-5,TRBD1,14,CASGRQGAGETQYF,TGTGCCAGCGGACGACAGGGGGCAGGAGAGACCCAGTACTTC
TRBV2,.,TRBJ2-3,.,12,CASKGDTDTQYF,TGTGCCAGCAAGGGAGACACAGATACGCAGTATTTT
TRBV2,once,TRBJ2-5,.,14,CASSDTGNQETQYF,TGTGCCAGCAGTGATACGGGGAACCAAGAGACCCAGTACTTC
TRBV6-5,.,TRBJ2-7,TRBD1,14,CASTRGTGSHEQYF,TGTGCCAGCACCCGGGGGACAGGGAGCCACGAGCAGTACTTC
TRBV18,.,TRBJ2-2,.,14,CASSRPQGTGELFF,TGTGCCAGCTCACGACCTCAGGGGACCGGGGAGCTGTTTTTT
TRBV21-1,.,TRBJ1-2,.,16,CAVLFGGQGDNYGYTF,TGTGCCGTTCTCTTCGGAGGACAGGGGGATAACTATGGCTACACCTTC
TRBV18,.,TRBJ2-2,TRBD2,16,CASSPPAGVNTGELFF,TGTGCCAGCTCACCACCCGCGGGGGTGAACACCGGGGAGCTGTTTTTT
TRBV25-1,few,TRBJ1-1,TRBD1,13,CASLGTANTEAFF,TGTGCCAGCCTAGGGACAGCGAACACTGAAGCTTTCTTT
TRBV10-2,.,TRBJ1-1,.,12,CASHGSNTEAFF,TGCGCCAGCCACGGGTCGAACACTGAAGCTTTCTTT
TRBV7-2,.,TRBJ2-5,.,15,CASSLVTGRPETQYF,TGTGCCAGCAGCTTGGTGACAGGGAGGCCGGAGACCCAGTACTTC
TRBV9,.,TRBJ1-4,TRBD1,13,CASSVEGARDLFF,TGTGCCAGCAGCGTAGAGGGGGCGCGTGATCTGTTTTTT
TRBV18,.,TRBJ1-3,.,20,CASSPPAVGGRWISGNTIYF,TGTGCCAGCTCACCGCCGGCGGTCGGTGGTCGGTGGATCTCTGGAAACACCATATATTTT
TRBV27,.,TRBJ1-5,.,13,CASSFVNNQPQHF,TGTGCCAGCAGTTTTGTCAACAATCAGCCCCAGCATTTT
TRBV30,.,TRBJ1-5,.,16,CAWSVPSGTGNQPQHF,TGTGCCTGGAGTGTACCTTCGGGAACAGGCAATCAGCCCCAGCATTTT
TRBV9,.,TRBJ2-1,TRBD2,14,CASSVGGGYNEQFF,TGTGCCAGCAGCGTAGGGGGAGGGTACAATGAGCAGTTCTTC
TRBV2,medium-sized,TRBJ2-3,TRBD2,16,CASRVLGGVFTDTQYF,TGTGCCAGCAGGGTCTTGGGGGGGGTTTTCACAGATACGCAGTATTTT
TRBV7-2,.,TRBJ2-7,.,16,CASRLSGLGTYYEQYF,TGTGCCAGCAGGCTATCAGGTCTGGGCACTTACTACGAGCAGTACTTC
TRBV9,.,TRBJ1-2,.,18,CASSVGSATAPTMAGYTF,TGTGCCAGCAGCGTAGGGTCCGCGACAGCCCCCACTATGGCTGGCTACACCTTC
TRBV30,.,TRBJ1-6,.,12,CAWDNNNSPLHF,TGTGCCTGGGACAACAATAATTCACCCCTCCACTTT
TRBV18,.,TRBJ1-3,.,15,CASSLGPGTGNTIYF,TGTGCCAGCTCACTAGGCCCAGGGACTGGAAACACCATATATTTT
TRBV5-1,.,TRBJ2-1,TRBD1,14,CASSADRGFNEQFF,TGCGCCAGCAGCGCCGACAGGGGCTTCAATGAGCAGTTCTTC
TRBV21-1,.,TRBJ2-3,.,13,CASSNRHTDTQYF,TGTGCCAGCAGCAACCGACACACAGATACGCAGTATTTT
TRBV19,.,TRBJ1-2,.,16,CASSIAAERANYGYTF,TGTGCCAGTAGTATCGCCGCAGAGCGAGCTAACTATGGCTACACCTTC
TRBV3-1/TRBV3-2,.,TRBJ1-2,.,12,CASSRREDGYTF,TGTGCCAGCAGCCGGCGGGAAGATGGCTACACCTTC
TRBV19,.,TRBJ1-1,.,13,CASSGGGRTEAFF,TGTGCCAGTAGTGGGGGGGGGCGCACTGAAGCTTTCTTT
TRBV6-6,once,TRBJ1-1,.,15,CASSIPPGDSTEAFF,TGTGCCAGCAGTATCCCTCCCGGGGATAGCACTGAAGCTTTCTTT
TRBV6-1,once,TRBJ1-6,.,16,CASSELQVRPNSPLHF,TGTGCCAGCAGTGAACTACAGGTCCGCCCTAATTCACCCCTCCACTTT
TRBV15,.,TRBJ1-2,TRBD1,18,CATSRSRRQGNLGYGYTF,TGTGCCACCAGCAGATCACGCAGACAGGGGAATCTAGGCTATGGCTACACCTTC
TRBV6-5,.,TRBJ2-7,TRBD1,13,CASRRDSSYEQYF,TGTGCCAGCCGTCGGGACAGTTCCTACGAGCAGTACTTC
TRBV15,.,TRBJ2-3,TRBD2,16,CATSSYPGLGEDTQYF,TGTGCCACCAGCTCCTACCCGGGACTAGGGGAAGATACGCAGTATTTT
TRBV19,.,TRBJ2-3,.,14,CASSIVGATQTQYF,TGTGCCAGTAGTATAGTTGGAGCGACCCAGACGCAGTATTTT
TRBV21-1,.,TRBJ2-5,.,16,CASSKKLGQEQETQYF,TGTGCCAGCAGCAAAAAGCTCGGACAGGAGCAAGAGACCCAGTACTTC
TRBV29-1,.,TRBJ1-1,.,13,CSVGFGTRTEAFF,TGCAGCGTTGGGTTTGGGACTCGCACTGAAGCTTTCTTT
TRBV19,.,TRBJ1-4,TRBD1,17,CASSNPPGQRLNEKLFF,TGTGCCAGTAGTAACCCTCCGGGACAGCGATTGAATGAAAAACTGTTTTTT
TRBV5-1,.,TRBJ1-1,.,14,CASSPTGAGAEAFF,TGCGCCAGCAGCCCGACAGGAGCCGGCGCTGAAGCTTTCTTT
TRBV14,.,TRBJ1-1,TRBD1,18,CASSHRTGRGGGNTEAFF,TGTGCCAGCAGCCATAGGACAGGGCGAGGCGGAGGAAACACTGAAGCTTTCTTT
TRBV18,.,TRBJ1-1,TRBD1,14,CASSSNTGGAEAFF,TGTGCCAGCTCATCAAATACAGGGGGGGCTGAAGCTTTCTTT
TRBV20-1,many,TRBJ1-3,TRBD1,11,CSARETGTIYF,TGCAGTGCTAGGGAGACAGGGACCATATATTTT
TRBV20-1,.,TRBJ2-2,.,13,CSASGQHTGELFF,TGCAGTGCTAGTGGACAGCACACCGGGGAGCTGTTTTTT
TRBV5-1,.,TRBJ1-5,TRBD1,17,CASSPLPTGRSNQPQHF,TGCGCCAGCAGCCCCCTCCCGACAGGGCGAAGCAATCAGCCCCAGCATTTT
TRBV2,.,TRBJ1-1,TRBD1,14,CASSVRTGNTEAFF,TGTGCCAGCAGTGTACGGACAGGGAACACTGAAGCTTTCTTT
TRBV2,.,TRBJ1-2,TRBD1,14,CASRPGQAAYGYTF,TGTGCCAGCAGGCCTGGACAGGCCGCGTATGGCTACACCTTC
TRBV11-2,.,TRBJ2-5,TRBD1,13,CASGMTGWETQYF,TGTGCCAGCGGAATGACAGGGTGGGAGACCCAGTACTTC